What follows are 29 T cell receptor beta chains derived from one specimen sequenced in a study of CXCR3-negative and CXCR3-positive naive CD8 T cells. Each TRB cDNA library was prepared by 5' RACE (with UMI labels). With the 5' RACE reads reprocessed, TCRdb shows one record per CDR3 protein and no DNA. The listing records approximately 3,600 distinct CDR3 sequences. Source material: naive CXCR3- CD8+ T cells from blood. Specified subset: CD45RO-CCR7+CD27+CD95- naive CD8+ T cells lacking CXCR3 (TNR3-). These receptors originate from a human donor in good health. Some clones in this sample may be carry-over from other donors' samples.

CDR3 sequence: CASSLDLAGGRDTQYF. V usage is TRBV7-2 and J usage is TRBJ2-3; the TCRdb call, TRBD2, lacks DNA for checking. CDR3 size: 16 residues. Germline V CDR1 and CDR2: SGHTA, FQGNSA.

Frequency places this clonotype as medium-sized. This rearrangement joins TRBV6-5 to TRBJ2-2. There are 16 residues in the CDR3. Germline values: CDR1 MNHEY, CDR2 SVGAGI. This CDR3 is CASSPRPAGDAGELFF.

This clonotype counts as medium-sized (0.01 to 0.1%) by frequency. The CDR3 is CASSLVLNPYNEQFF. V and J are TRBV5-1 and TRBJ2-1. CDR1 and CDR2 (germline): SGHRS, YFSETQ. This CDR3 has 15 amino acids.

The gene calls are TRBV10-2 and TRBJ2-1; TCRdb names TRBD2, which stays unverified in the absence of DNA. The germline V gene encodes CDR1 WSHSY and CDR2 SAAADI. The CDR3 length is 17 residues. The CDR3 region is CASSDLLAGSSYNEQFF.

Judged by frequency, this clonotype is medium-sized. This chain links TRBV7-2 with TRBJ2-5; TCRdb's assignment of TRBD2 cannot be checked, as there is no DNA. Germline V gives CDR1 SGHTA, CDR2 FQGNSA. This CDR3 contains 19 residues. CDR3 amino acids: CASSYFPGLAGRDQETQYF.

The chain is built from TRBV19 and TRBJ1-1; the TCRdb call, TRBD1, lacks DNA for checking. Germline CDR1 and CDR2: LNHDA and SQIVND (reference sequence). The CDR3 length is 13 residues. CDR3: CASQAGVHTEAFF.

According to its frequency, this clonotype is medium-sized. The chain uses TRBV6-4 and TRBJ2-1; TCRdb returns TRBD2, unconfirmable since there is no DNA. This CDR3 is 16 amino acids long. Germline CDR1 reads MRHNA; CDR2 reads SNTAGT. The CDR3 loop is CASSVTGDRDYNEQFF.

The rearrangement links TRBV13 to TRBJ2-7; TCRdb's D call of TRBD1 is untestable without DNA. The CDR3 has 11 residues. Germline V gene data show CDR1 as PRHDT and CDR2 as FYEKMQ (reference sequence). The chain's CDR3 is CASSPGYEQYF.

Here the CDR3 reads CASAEVGGSYNSPLHF. The gene calls are TRBV19 and TRBJ1-6. Germline lookup yields CDR1 LNHDA and CDR2 SQIVND (reference sequence). The CDR3 runs to 16 residues.

By frequency, this clonotype registers medium-sized (0.01 to 0.1%). The rearrangement joins TRBV21-1 to TRBJ2-1; the D call from TCRdb, TRBD1, cannot be confirmed without DNA. TRBV21-1 is given as a pseudogene. CDR3 length: 17 amino acids. The CDR3 spells CASSKDQGKRNCNEQFF.

This clonotype is identified as medium-sized from frequency. This chain joins TRBV20-1 and TRBJ1-5; as DNA is missing, the TRBD1 call by TCRdb cannot be tested. CDR1 and CDR2 from the germline V gene are DFQATT and SNEGSKA (reference sequence). The CDR3 extends over 16 amino acids. CDR3: CSASETGGYSNQPQHF.

This clonotype is medium-sized (0.01 to 0.1%) by frequency. This chain connects TRBV25-1 to TRBJ2-7. The germline CDR1 and CDR2 sequences are MGHDK and SYGVNS. There are 13 residues in the CDR3. The CDR3 reads CASSRRTSYEQYF.

According to its frequency, this clonotype is medium-sized. This chain joins TRBV4-2 and TRBJ2-1; without DNA, the TCRdb call of TRBD2 cannot be checked. This CDR3 has 15 residues. Germline CDR1 and CDR2: LGHNA and YNFKEQ. CDR3 protein: CASSQGASGGDEQFF.

This clonotype is identified as medium-sized from frequency. The chain joins TRBV12-3 or TRBV12-4 to TRBJ2-1; no DNA is available, so the TRBD1 call from TCRdb remains unchecked. This CDR3 is built from 14 residues. The CDR3 sequence is CASSGYDGNNEQFF.

The chain combines TRBV4-3 with TRBJ1-2; TCRdb lists TRBD1, though no DNA is available to test this call. This CDR3 has 17 residues. Looked up from germline, CDR1 is LGHNA and CDR2 is YSLEER. The CDR3 region is CASSQDAGLGDSFGYTF.

This clonotype ranks as medium-sized in terms of frequency. This chain joins TRBV7-2 and TRBJ2-7; TCRdb gives TRBD2 as the D gene, but with no DNA this cannot be confirmed. The CDR3 has 15 amino acids. Germline CDR1 SGHTA, CDR2 FQGNSA. CDR3 sequence: CASSFGLAGYYEQYF.

Its frequency marks this clonotype as medium-sized. J is TRBJ2-2 and V is TRBV9; with no DNA, the TCRdb D assignment of TRBD2 cannot be verified. The CDR3 is 14 residues long. The germline CDR1 and CDR2 sequences are SGDLS and YYNGEE. CDR3 in amino acids: CASSSEDRSGELFF.

This clonotype is labeled medium-sized based on frequency. V is TRBV29-1 and J is TRBJ2-7. CDR3 length: 13 residues. In germline, CDR1 is SQVTM, CDR2 ANQGSEA. The CDR3 region is CSVEGSGTYEQYF.

Judged by frequency, this clonotype is medium-sized (0.01 to 0.1%). The V call is TRBV7-9, the J call TRBJ1-2; absent DNA, TCRdb's TRBD1 call cannot be checked. The CDR3 runs to 17 residues. The V gene's germline CDR1 is SEHNR and CDR2 FQNEAQ (reference sequence). CDR3 in amino acids: CASSQENTGTARYGYTF.

This clonotype ranks as medium-sized in terms of frequency. This chain links TRBV6-6 with TRBJ1-1. This CDR3 spans 12 amino acids. Germline V lookup: CDR1 MNHNY, CDR2 SVGAGI (reference sequence). Here the CDR3 reads CASTSTGIEAFF.

By frequency, this clonotype registers medium-sized. This rearrangement joins TRBV18 to TRBJ2-2. The germline gives CDR1 KGHSH, CDR2 LQKENI. The CDR3 is 14 residues long. The CDR3 protein is CASSPWPATGELFF.

The J gene is TRBJ2-3, the V gene TRBV3-1; TCRdb outputs TRBD1, but without DNA this stays unchecked. Germline V CDR1 and CDR2: LGHDT, YNNKEL (reference sequence). There are 15 residues in the CDR3. CDR3 region: CASSQETGRADTQYF.

This sequence joins TRBV29-1 and TRBJ1-2. The CDR3 has 11 residues. Germline V lookup: CDR1 SQVTM, CDR2 ANQGSEA. The CDR3 sequence is CSVGSVEDFTF.

In terms of frequency, this clonotype is medium-sized. CDR3 loop: CASRYSTDTQYF. The chain carries TRBV7-9 and TRBJ2-3. CDR1 is SEHNR and CDR2 is FQNEAQ in the germline V gene (reference sequence). The CDR3 has 12 residues.

This clonotype is identified as medium-sized from frequency. This chain uses TRBV30 with TRBJ2-1; there is no DNA to check the TCRdb D call of TRBD2. There are 12 residues in the CDR3. Germline CDR1 and CDR2: GTSNPN and SVGIG (reference sequence). The CDR3 is CAWSASGNEQFF.

The rearrangement links TRBV10-3 to TRBJ2-2. CDR1 is ENHRY, CDR2 SYGVKD, per germline. CDR3 length: 13 residues. The CDR3 protein is CAIQPLGTGELFF.

This clonotype is identified as medium-sized from frequency. This chain uses TRBV25-1 with TRBJ2-6; TCRdb designates TRBD1, a call that cannot be tested without DNA. The CDR3 loop spans 19 amino acids. Germline CDR1 reads MGHDK; CDR2 reads SYGVNS. The CDR3 loop is CASSPTGTGGFTGANVLTF. Using reference TRBV25-1 and TRBJ2-6 for the parts outside the CDR3, the full variable domain is EADIYQTPRYLVIGTGKKITLECSQTMGHDKMYWYQQDPGMELHLIHYSYGVNSTEKGDLSSESTVSRIRTEHFPLTLESARPSHTSQYLCASSPTGTGGFTGANVLTFGAGSRLTVL.

This clonotype is called medium-sized based on its frequency. J is TRBJ2-5 and V is TRBV7-3; absent DNA, TCRdb's TRBD1 call cannot be checked. The germline gives CDR1 SGHTA, CDR2 FQGTGA. The CDR3 is 16 amino acids. The CDR3 reads CASSLTGTGVEETQYF.

This clonotype is deemed medium-sized (0.01 to 0.1%) by its frequency. The rearrangement uses TRBV12-3 or TRBV12-4 and TRBJ2-1; checking the TCRdb D call of TRBD1 is not possible without DNA. The CDR3 sequence is 12 residues long. This CDR3 reads CASTPTGGEQFF.